This TCR beta chain was sequenced for a study of regulatory T cells in long-lasting Graves disease. Study results and limitations: Shared public clonotypes totalled approximately 3,000 in persistent patients, compared with about 990 in new patients. Newly diagnosed disease favored TRBV20-1 and TRBJ2-1 over persistent disease.

Sequencing libraries for TCR beta were prepared with iRepertoire HTBI primers and Arm-PCR of CDR3 regions. TCRdb re-derived calls from the multiplex PCR reads in MiXCR, one entry per CDR3 protein. The profile shows around 400,000 distinct CDR3 sequences, around 20% of them singletons. Germline V lookup: CDR1 MNHEY, CDR2 SMNVEV (reference sequence). V lost 4 bases to trimming and J lost 1 base; unmatched junction nucleotides: 8. The CDR3 runs 18 residues. Indicated time point: persistent/refractory GD, antithyroid drugs over 5 years with positive TRAb. PBMC RNA was the source of the TCR library. The EDTA tubes were filled with nine milliliters of drawn peripheral blood. A remark on this clonotype: Its antigen is not known.

V usage is TRBV27 and J usage is TRBJ1-5, with 12 nucleotides matching TRBD1. Sequencing was performed on peripheral blood mononuclear cells (PBMCs), taken when the disease was refractory, from a patient treated with antithyroid drugs. The origin of this receptor is a female donor with Graves disease. The CDR3 DNA reads as TGTGCCAGCAGTTCGGGGATGGGACAGGGGGCGAGCAATCAGCCCCAGCATTTT. It yields the protein CASSSGMGQGASNQPQHF.